This T cell receptor beta chain was sequenced for a study of CXCR3-negative and CXCR3-positive naive CD8 T cells. Study-level findings and limits: Relative to memory CD8+ cells, whose diversity was much lower, both naive subsets had comparably high diversity. Whereas memory cells differed, naive CXCR3-negative and CXCR3-positive cells shared similar TRBV-TRBJ usage. Naive CXCR3-positive cells had TRB CDR3s more hydrophobic than those of CXCR3-negative naive cells.

Concerning this clonotype: Its target is unknown.

Germline V gene lookup returns CDR1 LGHNA and CDR2 YSLEER. The CDR3 loop spans 15 amino acids. Naive CD8+ T cells were CD45RO-CCR7+CD27+CD95-. UMI-labeled 5' RACE TRB cDNA libraries were prepared from the cells. For each CDR3 protein, TCRdb gives one entry from its re-call of the 5' RACE reads, without DNA. The sample totals 75,000 to 90,000 distinct CDR3 sequences. J is TRBJ2-1 and V is TRBV4-3; TCRdb calls TRBD1, which cannot be checked without DNA. The sequencing input was naive CXCR3+ CD8+ T cells from blood. Stated subset: CD45RO-CCR7+CD27+CD95- naive CD8+ T cells expressing CXCR3 (TNR3+). The source is a human donor in good health. Some clones in this sample may be carry-over from other donors' samples. The CDR3 sequence: CASSQTGGAFNEQFF.